Listed below are T cell receptor beta chains from one sample, sequenced in a study of blood T cell repertoires in COVID-19. Here immunoSEQ multiplex PCR was the method, and the copy in TCRdb shows in-frame clones only, minus some. The sample lists roughly 330,000 clones; 70% to 90% were seen once. The sequenced material came from PBMCs or T cells enriched from blood (not recorded which). The receptors here all came from a woman aged 25 to 39 who had recovered from COVID-19. Each CDR3 is given with its conserved first and last residue.

>TRBV27|TRBJ1-6
CASSLSGTGSSYNSPLHF
>TRBV7-9|TRBJ2-5
CASSLAVGGTRDQETQYF
>TRBV6-6|TRBJ1-1
CASSWTVFEAFF
>TRBV4-1|TRBJ1-5
CASSQDPGQPQHF
>TRBV5-6|TRBJ1-1
CASSRGDRGNTEAFF
>TRBV5-6|TRBJ1-6
CASSLRWTGPNSPLHF
>TRBV5-1|TRBJ1-3
CASSLEPSRDTRRAGNTIYF
>TRBV6-1|TRBJ2-7
CASCDRNSYEQYF
>TRBV5-1|TRBJ2-1
CASSGGTGAVDEQFF
>TRBV2|TRBJ1-2
CASSDRAQGYGYTF
>TRBV9|TRBJ1-1
CASSVDVQGNTEAFF
>TRBV4-3|TRBJ1-2
CASSQETRTGNYGYTF
>TRBV6-5|TRBJ2-7
CASSWGPSYEQYF
>TRBV5-4|TRBJ2-7
CASSSDRGLNEQYF
>TRBV7-2|TRBJ1-2
CASSLRTGPLTPHGYTF
>TRBV19|TRBJ1-2
CASSRVPGQGTNYGYTF